This T cell receptor (beta chain) originates from a study of molecular identifiers for immune sequencing clone quantification. Whole-study results and caveats: Barcode sharing among identical TCR molecules could make large clones appear smaller. Clones of above 20 RNA copies carried over 99% of effector molecules; in naive cells they carried under 1%.

The CDR3 is 17 amino acids. With 1 base removed from V and 4 bases from J, the gap between germline ends came to 18 bases. Worth noting for this clonotype: Its specificity is unknown. It may be a read error: a sequence one base away is much more abundant.

TCRdb processed the PCR reads anew with MiXCR; each CDR3 protein has one entry. The data show nearly 650,000 distinct CDR3 sequences, 25% seen once. The sample was naive CD8+ T cells from blood, with Jurkat cell RNA spiked in. Regarding subset: FACS-sorted CD8+CD4-CCR7+CD45RA+ naive T cells. This receptor was identified in a human donor in good health. Some libraries in this study had Jurkat cell RNA spiked in. The gene calls are TRBV12-3 or TRBV12-4 and TRBJ2-3; a possible D gene is TRBD2 (7 bases). CDR3 loop: CASSLVRLAEGADTQYF. The CDR3 DNA sequence: TGTGCCAGCAGTTTAGTACGGCTAGCGGAGGGGGCAGATACGCAGTATTTT.